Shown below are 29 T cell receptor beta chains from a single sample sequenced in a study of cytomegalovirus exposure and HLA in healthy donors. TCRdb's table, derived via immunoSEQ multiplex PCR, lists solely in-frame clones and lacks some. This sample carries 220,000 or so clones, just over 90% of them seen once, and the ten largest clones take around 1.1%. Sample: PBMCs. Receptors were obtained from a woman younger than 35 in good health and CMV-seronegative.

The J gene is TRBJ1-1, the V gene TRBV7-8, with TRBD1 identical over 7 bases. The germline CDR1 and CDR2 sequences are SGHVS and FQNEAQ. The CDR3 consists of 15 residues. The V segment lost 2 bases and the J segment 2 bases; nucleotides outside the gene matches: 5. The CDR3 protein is CASSLSRTGNTEAFF. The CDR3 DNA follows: TGTGCCAGCAGCTTAAGCAGGACAGGAAACACTGAAGCTTTCTTT.

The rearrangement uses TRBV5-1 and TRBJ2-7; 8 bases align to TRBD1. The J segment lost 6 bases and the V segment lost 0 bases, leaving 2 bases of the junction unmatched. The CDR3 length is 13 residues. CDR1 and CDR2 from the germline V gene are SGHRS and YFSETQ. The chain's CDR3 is CASSLGTGPEQYF. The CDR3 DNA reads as TGCGCCAGCAGCTTGGGGACAGGGCCCGAGCAGTACTTC.

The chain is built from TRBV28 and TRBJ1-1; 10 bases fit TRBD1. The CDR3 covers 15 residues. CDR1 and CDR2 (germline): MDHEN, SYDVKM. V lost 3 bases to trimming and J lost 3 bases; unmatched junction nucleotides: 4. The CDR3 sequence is CASSFDRGLYTEAFF. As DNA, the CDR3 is TGTGCCAGCAGTTTCGACAGGGGGCTGTACACTGAAGCTTTCTTT.

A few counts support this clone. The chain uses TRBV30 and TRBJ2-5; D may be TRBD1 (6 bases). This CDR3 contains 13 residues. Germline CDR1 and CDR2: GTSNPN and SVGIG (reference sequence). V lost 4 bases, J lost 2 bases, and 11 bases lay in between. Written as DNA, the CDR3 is TGTGCCTGGAAAATACAGGGACAAGAGACCCAGTACTTC. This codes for CAWKIQGQETQYF.

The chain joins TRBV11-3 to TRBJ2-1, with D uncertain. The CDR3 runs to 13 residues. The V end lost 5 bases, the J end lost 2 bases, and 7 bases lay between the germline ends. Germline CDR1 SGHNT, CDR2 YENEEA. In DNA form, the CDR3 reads TGTGCCAGCAGCCTGGGCCCCTACAATGAGCAGTTCTTC. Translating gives CASSLGPYNEQFF.

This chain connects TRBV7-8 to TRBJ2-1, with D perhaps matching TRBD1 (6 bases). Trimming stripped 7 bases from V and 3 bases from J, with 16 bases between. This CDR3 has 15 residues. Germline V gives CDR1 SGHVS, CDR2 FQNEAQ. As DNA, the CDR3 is TGTGCCAGCACCGCGCCCAGGGGTGTCTACAATGAGCAGTTCTTC. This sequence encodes CASTAPRGVYNEQFF.

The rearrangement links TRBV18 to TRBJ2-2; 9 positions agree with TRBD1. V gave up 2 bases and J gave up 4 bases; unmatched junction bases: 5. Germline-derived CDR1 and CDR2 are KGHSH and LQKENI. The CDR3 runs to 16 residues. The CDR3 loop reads CASSPRGQGSTGELFF. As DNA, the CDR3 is TGTGCCAGCTCACCAAGGGGACAGGGAAGCACCGGGGAGCTGTTTTTT.

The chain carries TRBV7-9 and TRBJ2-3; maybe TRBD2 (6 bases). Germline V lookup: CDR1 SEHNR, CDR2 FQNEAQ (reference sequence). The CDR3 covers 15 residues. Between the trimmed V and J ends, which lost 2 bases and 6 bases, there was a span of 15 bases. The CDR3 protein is CASSLRGGEDDTQYF. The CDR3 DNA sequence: TGTGCCAGCAGCTTACGTGGCGGGGAGGATGATACGCAGTATTTT.

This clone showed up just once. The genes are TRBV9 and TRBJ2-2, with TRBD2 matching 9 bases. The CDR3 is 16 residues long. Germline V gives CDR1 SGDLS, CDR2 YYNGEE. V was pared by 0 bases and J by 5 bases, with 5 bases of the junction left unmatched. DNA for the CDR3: TGTGCCAGCAGCGTAGTGGTAGCGGGAGTGACCGGGGAGCTGTTTTTT. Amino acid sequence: CASSVVVAGVTGELFF.

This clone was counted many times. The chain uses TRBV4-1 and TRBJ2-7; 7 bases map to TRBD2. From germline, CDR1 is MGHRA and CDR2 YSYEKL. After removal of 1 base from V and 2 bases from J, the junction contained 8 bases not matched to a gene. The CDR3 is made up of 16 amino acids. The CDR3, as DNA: TGCGCCAGCAGCCAAGTCAGCCCTAGCGGTGCCTACGAGCAGTACTTC. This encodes CASSQVSPSGAYEQYF.

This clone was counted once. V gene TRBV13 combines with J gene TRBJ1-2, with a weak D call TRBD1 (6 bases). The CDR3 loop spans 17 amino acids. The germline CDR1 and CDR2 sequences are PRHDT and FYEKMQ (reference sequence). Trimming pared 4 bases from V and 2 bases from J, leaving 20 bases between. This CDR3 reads CASSSKPGHLTNYGYTF. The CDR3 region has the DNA TGTGCCAGCAGCTCTAAGCCGGGACACCTTACGAACTATGGCTACACCTTC.

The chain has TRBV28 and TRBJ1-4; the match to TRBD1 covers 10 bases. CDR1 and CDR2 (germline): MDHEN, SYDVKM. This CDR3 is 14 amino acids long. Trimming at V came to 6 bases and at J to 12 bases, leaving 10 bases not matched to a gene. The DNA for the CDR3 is TGTGCCAGCAGCCCGACAGGGGGCGGCGAGGAACTGTTTTTT. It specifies CASSPTGGGEELFF. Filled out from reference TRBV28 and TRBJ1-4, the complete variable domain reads DVKVTQSSRYLVKRTGEKVFLECVQDMDHENMFWYRQDPGLGLRLIYFSYDVKMKEKGDIPEGYSVSREKKERFSLILESASTNQTSMYLCASSPTGGGEELFFGSGTQLSVL.

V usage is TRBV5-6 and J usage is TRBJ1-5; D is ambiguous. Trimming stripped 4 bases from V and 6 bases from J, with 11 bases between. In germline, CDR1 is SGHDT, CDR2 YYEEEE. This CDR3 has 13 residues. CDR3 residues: CASSMGGIQPQHF. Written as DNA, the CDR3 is TGTGCCAGCAGCATGGGAGGAATTCAGCCCCAGCATTTT.

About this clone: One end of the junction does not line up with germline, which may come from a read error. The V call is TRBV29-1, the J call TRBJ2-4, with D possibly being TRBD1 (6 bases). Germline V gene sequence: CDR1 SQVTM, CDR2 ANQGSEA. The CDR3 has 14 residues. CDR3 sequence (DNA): TGCAGCGTTGAAGTGGGGGCAGCCCAAAACATTCAGTACTTC. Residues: CSVEVGAAQNIQYF.

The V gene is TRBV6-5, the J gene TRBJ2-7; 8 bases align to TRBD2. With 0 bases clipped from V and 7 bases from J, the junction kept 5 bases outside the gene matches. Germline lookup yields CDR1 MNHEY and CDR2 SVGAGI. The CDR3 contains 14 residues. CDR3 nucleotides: TGTGCCAGCAGTTACTCGAGGCTAGCGGGTGAGCAGTACTTC. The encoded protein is CASSYSRLAGEQYF.

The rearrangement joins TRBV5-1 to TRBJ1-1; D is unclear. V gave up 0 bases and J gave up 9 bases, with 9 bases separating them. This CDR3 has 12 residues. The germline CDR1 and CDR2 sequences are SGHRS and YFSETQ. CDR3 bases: TGCGCCAGCAGCTTGGGAAGAGGGCAAGCTTTCTTT. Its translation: CASSLGRGQAFF.

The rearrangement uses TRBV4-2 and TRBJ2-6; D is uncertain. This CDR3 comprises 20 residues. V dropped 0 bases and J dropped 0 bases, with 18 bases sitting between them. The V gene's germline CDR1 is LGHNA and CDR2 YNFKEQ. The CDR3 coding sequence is TGTGCCAGCAGCCAAGATCGGGTTTCAATAACGGCCTCTGGGGCCAACGTCCTGACTTTC. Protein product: CASSQDRVSITASGANVLTF.

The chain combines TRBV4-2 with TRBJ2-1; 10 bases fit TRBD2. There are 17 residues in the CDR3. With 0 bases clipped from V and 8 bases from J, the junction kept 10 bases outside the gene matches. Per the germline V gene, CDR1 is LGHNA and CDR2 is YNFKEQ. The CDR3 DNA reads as TGTGCCAGCAGCCAAGATGTCCCTAGCGGGAGTTTTTATGAGCAGTTCTTC. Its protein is CASSQDVPSGSFYEQFF.

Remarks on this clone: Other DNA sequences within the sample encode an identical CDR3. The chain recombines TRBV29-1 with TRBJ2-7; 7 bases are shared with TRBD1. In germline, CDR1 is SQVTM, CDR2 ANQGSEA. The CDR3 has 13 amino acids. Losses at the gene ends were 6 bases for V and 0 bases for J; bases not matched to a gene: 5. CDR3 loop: CSVRTGRSYEQYF. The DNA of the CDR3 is TGCAGCGTAAGGACAGGCCGCTCCTACGAGCAGTACTTC.

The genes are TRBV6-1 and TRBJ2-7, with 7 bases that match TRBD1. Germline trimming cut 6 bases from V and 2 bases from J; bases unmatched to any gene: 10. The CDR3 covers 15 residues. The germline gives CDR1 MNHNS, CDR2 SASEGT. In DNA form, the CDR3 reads TGTGCCAGCAGGAGTGATACAGGGGTAACCTACGAGCAGTACTTC. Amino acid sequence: CASRSDTGVTYEQYF.

The CDR3 DNA is TGTGCCAGCAGCTTAGTGAACGGGGACAATCAGCCCCAGCATTTT. Amino acids: CASSLVNGDNQPQHF. The genes are TRBV7-8 and TRBJ1-5; D gene unclear. CDR3 length equals 15 residues. Germline CDR1 reads SGHVS; CDR2 reads FQNEAQ. V shed 1 base and J shed 3 bases, with 10 bases lying between them.

The CDR3 DNA follows: TGTGCCAGTACAGGGTTTCCGATGAACACTGAAGCTTTCTTT. This gives the protein CASTGFPMNTEAFF. The rearrangement joins TRBV19 to TRBJ1-1, with D perhaps matching TRBD1 (5 bases). Germline CDR1 reads LNHDA; CDR2 reads SQIVND (reference sequence). Between the trimmed V and J ends, which lost 7 bases and 0 bases, there was a span of 12 bases. This CDR3 has 14 amino acids.

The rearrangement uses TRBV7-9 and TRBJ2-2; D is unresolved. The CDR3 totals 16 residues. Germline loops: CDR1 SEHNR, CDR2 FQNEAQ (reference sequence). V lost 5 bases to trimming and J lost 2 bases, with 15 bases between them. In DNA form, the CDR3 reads TGTGCCAGCAGCCTGCCCCCGGGTCCAAACACCGGGGAGCTGTTTTTT. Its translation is CASSLPPGPNTGELFF.

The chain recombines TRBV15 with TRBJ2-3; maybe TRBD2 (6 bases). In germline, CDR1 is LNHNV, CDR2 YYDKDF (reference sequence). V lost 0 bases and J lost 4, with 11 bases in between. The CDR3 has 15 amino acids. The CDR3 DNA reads TGTGCCACCAGCAGAGATGGAGGGGAGGCAGATACGCAGTATTTT. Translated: CATSRDGGEADTQYF.

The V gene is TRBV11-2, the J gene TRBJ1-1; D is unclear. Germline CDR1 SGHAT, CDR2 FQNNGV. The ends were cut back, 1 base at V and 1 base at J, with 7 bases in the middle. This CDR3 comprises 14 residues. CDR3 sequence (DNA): TGTGCCAGCAGCTTAGGCGGGAGGAACACTGAAGCTTTCTTT. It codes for CASSLGGRNTEAFF.

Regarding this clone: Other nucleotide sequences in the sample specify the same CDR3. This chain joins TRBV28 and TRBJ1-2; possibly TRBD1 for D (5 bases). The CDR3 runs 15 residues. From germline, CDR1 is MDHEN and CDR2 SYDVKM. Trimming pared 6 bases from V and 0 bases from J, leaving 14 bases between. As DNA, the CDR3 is TGTGCCAGCAGCTCACCCAGGGTCGCTAACTATGGCTACACCTTC. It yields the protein CASSSPRVANYGYTF.

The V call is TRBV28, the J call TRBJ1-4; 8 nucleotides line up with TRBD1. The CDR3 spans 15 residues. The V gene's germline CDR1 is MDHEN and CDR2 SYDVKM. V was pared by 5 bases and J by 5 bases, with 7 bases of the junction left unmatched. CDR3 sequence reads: CASSLRQGTNEKLFF. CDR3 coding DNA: TGTGCCAGCAGTCTTAGACAGGGGACGAATGAAAAACTGTTTTTT.

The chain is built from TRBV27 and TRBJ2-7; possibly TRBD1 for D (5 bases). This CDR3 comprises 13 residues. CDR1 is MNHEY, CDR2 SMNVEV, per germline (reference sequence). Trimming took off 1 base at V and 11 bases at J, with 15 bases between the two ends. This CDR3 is CASSLLTQFREYF. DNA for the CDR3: TGTGCCAGCAGTTTATTAACCCAGTTCAGGGAGTACTTC.

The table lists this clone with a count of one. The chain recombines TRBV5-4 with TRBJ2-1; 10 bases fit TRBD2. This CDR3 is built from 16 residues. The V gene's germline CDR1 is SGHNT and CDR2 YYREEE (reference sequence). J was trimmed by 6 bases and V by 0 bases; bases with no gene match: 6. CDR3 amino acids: CASSLASGSGGNEQFF. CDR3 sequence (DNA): TGTGCCAGCAGCTTGGCTAGCGGGAGTGGTGGCAATGAGCAGTTCTTC.